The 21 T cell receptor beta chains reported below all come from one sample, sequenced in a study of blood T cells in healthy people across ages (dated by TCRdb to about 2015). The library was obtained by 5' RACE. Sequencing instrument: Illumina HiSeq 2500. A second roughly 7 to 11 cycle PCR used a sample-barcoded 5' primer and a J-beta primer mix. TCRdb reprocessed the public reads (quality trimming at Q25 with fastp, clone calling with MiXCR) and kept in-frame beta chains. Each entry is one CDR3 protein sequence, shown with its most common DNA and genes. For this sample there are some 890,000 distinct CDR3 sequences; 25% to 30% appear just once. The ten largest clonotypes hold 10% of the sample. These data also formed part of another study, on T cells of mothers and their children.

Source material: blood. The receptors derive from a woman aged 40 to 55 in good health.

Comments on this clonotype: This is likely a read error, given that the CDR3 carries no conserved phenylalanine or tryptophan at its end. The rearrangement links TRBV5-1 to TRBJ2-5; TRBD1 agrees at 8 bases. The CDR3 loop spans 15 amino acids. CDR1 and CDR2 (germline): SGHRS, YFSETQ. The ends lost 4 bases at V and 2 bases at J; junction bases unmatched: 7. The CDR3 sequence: CASSAQGASQETQYI. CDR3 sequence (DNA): TGCGCCAGCAGCGCGCAGGGGGCCTCGCAAGAGACCCAGTACATC.

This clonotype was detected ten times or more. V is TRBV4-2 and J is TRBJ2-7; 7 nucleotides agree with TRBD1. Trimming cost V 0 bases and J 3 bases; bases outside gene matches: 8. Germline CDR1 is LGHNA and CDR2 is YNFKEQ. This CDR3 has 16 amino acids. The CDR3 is CASSQESTGTFYEQYF. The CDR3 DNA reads TGTGCCAGCAGCCAAGAATCGACAGGGACGTTCTACGAGCAGTACTTC.

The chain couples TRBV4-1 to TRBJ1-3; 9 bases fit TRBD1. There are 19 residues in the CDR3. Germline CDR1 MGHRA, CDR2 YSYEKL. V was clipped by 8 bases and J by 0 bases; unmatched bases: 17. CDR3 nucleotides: TGCGCCAGCGGGCCCCGGGACAGGGTGGGATCCATCTCTGGAAACACCATATATTTT. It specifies CASGPRDRVGSISGNTIYF.

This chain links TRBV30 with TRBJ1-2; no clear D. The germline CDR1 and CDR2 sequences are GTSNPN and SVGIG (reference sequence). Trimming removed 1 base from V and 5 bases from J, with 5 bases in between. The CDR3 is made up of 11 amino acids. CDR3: CAWSGTYGYTF. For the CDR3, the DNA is TGTGCCTGGAGTGGAACGTATGGCTACACCTTC.

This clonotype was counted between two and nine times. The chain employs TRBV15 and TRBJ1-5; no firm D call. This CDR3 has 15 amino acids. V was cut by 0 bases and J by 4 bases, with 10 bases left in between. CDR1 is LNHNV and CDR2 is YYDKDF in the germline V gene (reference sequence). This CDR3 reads CATSRDSVGNQPQHF. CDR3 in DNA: TGTGCCACCAGCAGAGATTCCGTGGGTAATCAGCCCCAGCATTTT.

This CDR3 reads CASSQRGSRVTQYF. DNA of the CDR3: TGTGCCAGCAGCCAGAGGGGGTCAAGAGTGACCCAGTACTTC. The chain uses TRBV11-1 and TRBJ2-5; TRBD1 might be the D (6 bases). Germline V gene sequence: CDR1 SGHAT, CDR2 FQDESV (reference sequence). There are 14 residues in the CDR3. V was cut by 5 bases and J by 7 bases, with 17 bases left in between.

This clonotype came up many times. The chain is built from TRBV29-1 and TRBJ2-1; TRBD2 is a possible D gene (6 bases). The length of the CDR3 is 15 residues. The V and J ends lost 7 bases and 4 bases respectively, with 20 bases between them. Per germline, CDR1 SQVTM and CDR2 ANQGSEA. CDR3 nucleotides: TGCAGCGCCGTCGTCCGGGACTTTACTTACAATGAGCAGTTCTTC. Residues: CSAVVRDFTYNEQFF.

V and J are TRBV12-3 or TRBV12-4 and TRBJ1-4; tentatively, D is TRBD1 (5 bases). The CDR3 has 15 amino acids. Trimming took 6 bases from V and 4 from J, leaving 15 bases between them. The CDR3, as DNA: TGTGCCAGCAGCCCTGGGAGGGGCATTAATGAAAAACTGTTTTTT. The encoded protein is CASSPGRGINEKLFF.

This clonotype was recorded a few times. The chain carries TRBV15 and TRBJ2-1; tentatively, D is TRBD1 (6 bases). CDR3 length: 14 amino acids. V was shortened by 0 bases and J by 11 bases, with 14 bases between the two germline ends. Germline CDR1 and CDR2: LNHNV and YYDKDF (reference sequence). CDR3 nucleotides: TGTGCCACCAGCAGAGATGGATACAGGGCCCAGCAGTTCTTC. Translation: CATSRDGYRAQQFF.

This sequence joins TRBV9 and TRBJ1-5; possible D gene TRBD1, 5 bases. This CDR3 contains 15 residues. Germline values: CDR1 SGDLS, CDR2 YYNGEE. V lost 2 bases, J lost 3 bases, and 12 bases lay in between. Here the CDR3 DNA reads TGTGCCAGCAGCGTCGAGGGACGGCACAATCAGCCCCAGCATTTT. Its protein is CASSVEGRHNQPQHF.

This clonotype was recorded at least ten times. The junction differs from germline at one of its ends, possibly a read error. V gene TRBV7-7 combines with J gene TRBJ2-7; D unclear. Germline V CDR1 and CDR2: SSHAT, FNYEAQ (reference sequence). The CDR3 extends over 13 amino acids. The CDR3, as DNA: TGTGCTAGCAGCCTAGACGAGGACTACGAGCAGTACTTC. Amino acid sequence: CASSLDEDYEQYF.

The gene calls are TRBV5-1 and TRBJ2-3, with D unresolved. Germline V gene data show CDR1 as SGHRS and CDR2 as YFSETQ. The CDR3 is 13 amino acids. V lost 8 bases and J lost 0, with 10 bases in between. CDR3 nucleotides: TGCGCCAGTGGGTCGAAGAGCACAGATACGCAGTATTTT. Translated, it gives CASGSKSTDTQYF.

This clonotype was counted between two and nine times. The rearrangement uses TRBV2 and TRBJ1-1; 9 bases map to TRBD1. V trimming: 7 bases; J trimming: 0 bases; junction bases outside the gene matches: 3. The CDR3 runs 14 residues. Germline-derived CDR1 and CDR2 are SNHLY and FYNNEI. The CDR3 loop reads CASTRQGVNTEAFF. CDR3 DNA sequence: TGTGCCAGCACCAGACAGGGGGTGAACACTGAAGCTTTCTTT.

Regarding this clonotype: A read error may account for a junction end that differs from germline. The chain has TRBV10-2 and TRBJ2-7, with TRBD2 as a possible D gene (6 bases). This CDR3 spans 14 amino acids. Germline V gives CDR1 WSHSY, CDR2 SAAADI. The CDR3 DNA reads TGCACCAGCAGTGAGTTCGGGAGCTCCTACGAGCAGTACTTC. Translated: CTSSEFGSSYEQYF.

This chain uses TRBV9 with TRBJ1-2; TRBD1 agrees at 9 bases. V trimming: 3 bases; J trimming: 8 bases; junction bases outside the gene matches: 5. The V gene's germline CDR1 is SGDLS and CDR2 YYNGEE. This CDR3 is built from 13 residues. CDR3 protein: CASSAGTGSGYTF. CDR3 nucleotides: TGTGCCAGCAGCGCCGGGACAGGGTCAGGCTACACCTTC.

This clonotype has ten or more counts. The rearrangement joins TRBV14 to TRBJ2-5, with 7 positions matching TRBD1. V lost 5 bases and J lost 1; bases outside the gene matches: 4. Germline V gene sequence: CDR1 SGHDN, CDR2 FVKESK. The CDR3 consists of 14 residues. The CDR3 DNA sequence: TGTGCCAGCAGCAGAAACAGGGGCCAAGAGACCCAGTACTTC. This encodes CASSRNRGQETQYF.

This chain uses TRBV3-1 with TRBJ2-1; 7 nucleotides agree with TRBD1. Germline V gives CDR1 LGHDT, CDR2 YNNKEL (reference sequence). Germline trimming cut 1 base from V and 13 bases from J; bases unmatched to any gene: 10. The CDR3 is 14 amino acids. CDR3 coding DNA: TGTGCCAGCAGCCAAGGTGGACAGGCGAAGACCCAGTTCTTC. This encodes CASSQGGQAKTQFF.

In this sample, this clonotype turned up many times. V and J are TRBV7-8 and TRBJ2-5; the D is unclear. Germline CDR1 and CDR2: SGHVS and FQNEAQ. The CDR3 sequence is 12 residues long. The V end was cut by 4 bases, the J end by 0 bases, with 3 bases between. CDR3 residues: CASSYNQETQYF. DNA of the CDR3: TGTGCCAGCAGCTATAACCAAGAGACCCAGTACTTC.

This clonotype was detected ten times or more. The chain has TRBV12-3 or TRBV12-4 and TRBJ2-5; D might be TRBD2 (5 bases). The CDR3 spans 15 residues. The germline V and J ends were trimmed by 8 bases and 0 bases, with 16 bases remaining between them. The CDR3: CASGVATGYQETQYF. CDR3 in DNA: TGTGCCAGCGGAGTAGCGACGGGCTACCAAGAGACCCAGTACTTC.

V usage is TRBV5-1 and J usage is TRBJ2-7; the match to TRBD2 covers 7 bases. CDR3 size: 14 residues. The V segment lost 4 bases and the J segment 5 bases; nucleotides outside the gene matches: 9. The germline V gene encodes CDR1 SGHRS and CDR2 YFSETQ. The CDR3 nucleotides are TGCGCCAGCAGCCCGGACCCGGGAGGTGACGAGCAGTACTTC. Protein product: CASSPDPGGDEQYF.

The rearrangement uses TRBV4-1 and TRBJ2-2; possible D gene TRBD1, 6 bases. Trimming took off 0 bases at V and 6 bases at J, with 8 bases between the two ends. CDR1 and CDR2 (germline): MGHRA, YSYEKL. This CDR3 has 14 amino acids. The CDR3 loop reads CASSQDHRAGELFF. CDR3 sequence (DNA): TGCGCCAGCAGCCAAGATCACAGGGCCGGGGAGCTGTTTTTT.